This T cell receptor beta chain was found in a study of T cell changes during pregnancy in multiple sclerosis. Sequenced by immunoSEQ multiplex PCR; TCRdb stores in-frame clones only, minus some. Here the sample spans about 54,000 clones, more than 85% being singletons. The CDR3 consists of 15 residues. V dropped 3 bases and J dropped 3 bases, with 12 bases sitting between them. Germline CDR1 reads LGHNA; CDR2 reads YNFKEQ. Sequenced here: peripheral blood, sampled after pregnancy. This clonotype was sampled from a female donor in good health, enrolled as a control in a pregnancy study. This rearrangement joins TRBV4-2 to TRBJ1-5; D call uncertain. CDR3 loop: CASSHNGVANQPQHF. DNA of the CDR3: TGTGCCAGCAGCCACAACGGGGTCGCCAATCAGCCCCAGCATTTT.